This record concerns one TCR beta chain sequence. Its cognate antigen is unknown. V was trimmed by 6 bases and J by 0 bases, leaving 9 bases between them. The CDR3 contains 14 residues. Germline V gene lookup returns CDR1 LGHDT and CDR2 YNNKEL (reference sequence). The record originates from a study of CD8 T cells in ankylosing spondylitis. General study points: A motif in TCR beta, a set of under ten highly homologous variants, appeared characteristic of ankylosing spondylitis blood.

Each CDR3 protein is one row after TCRdb ran MiXCR on the 5' RACE reads. The sample has around 770,000 distinct CDR3 sequences, around 19% seen once. Specimen: blood, either unsorted or a sorted T cell fraction (not recorded which). The chain uses TRBV3-1 and TRBJ1-5; D gene unclear. The receptor comes from a male donor with ankylosing spondylitis. The CDR3 protein is CASSTKLSNQPQHF. CDR3 sequence (DNA): TGTGCCAGCAGTACAAAGCTTAGCAATCAGCCCCAGCATTTT.